Listed here are 12 T cell receptor beta chains from one sample, sequenced in a study of blood T cell repertoires in COVID-19. TCRdb's table, derived via immunoSEQ multiplex PCR, lists solely in-frame clones and lacks some. The sample has about 130,000 clones; 79% are singletons. Material: peripheral blood. The origin of the receptors is a woman between 65 and 79 years old with COVID-19, enrolled during active disease.

This clone was detected only a few times. The chain has TRBV7-8 and TRBJ2-1; 10 nucleotides line up with TRBD2. Trimming took 7 bases from V and 6 from J; bases not matched to a gene: 6. CDR1 and CDR2 (germline): SGHVS, FQNEAQ. There are 14 residues in the CDR3. The CDR3 protein is CASTVQRGGNEQFF. CDR3 nucleotide sequence: TGTGCCAGCACCGTCCAGCGGGGGGGCAATGAGCAGTTCTTC.

The chain links TRBV12-3 or TRBV12-4 to TRBJ1-2, with 9 bases lining up with TRBD1. V lost 6 bases, J lost 9 bases, and 5 bases stayed unmatched. There are 12 residues in the CDR3. This CDR3 is CASSYRGPSYTF. In nucleotides, the CDR3 is TGTGCCAGCAGCTACAGGGGGCCTAGCTACACCTTC.

This clone was seen repeatedly, ten times or more. The CDR3 bases are TGTGCCAGCAGTCAACAGGGTAGTGGCAATCAGCCCCAGCATTTT. It specifies CASSQQGSGNQPQHF. The V and J genes are TRBV28 and TRBJ1-5; TRBD1 might be the D (6 bases). Trimming took 5 bases from V and 2 from J, leaving 13 bases between them. Germline V lookup: CDR1 MDHEN, CDR2 SYDVKM. The length of the CDR3 is 15 residues.

CDR3 protein: CASSQLYGYTF. The DNA for the CDR3 is TGTGCCAGCAGCCAACTCTATGGCTACACCTTC. The genes are TRBV3-1 (or the pseudogene TRBV3-2) and TRBJ1-2; D is undetermined. This CDR3 has 11 amino acids. Trimming removed 2 bases from V and 4 bases from J, with 2 bases in between. CDR1 and CDR2 (germline): LGHDT, YNNKEL (reference sequence).

The chain combines TRBV6-5 with TRBJ1-2, with 7 bases that match TRBD1. J gave up 5 bases and V 5 bases, and 11 bases lay outside the gene matches. The CDR3 extends over 15 amino acids. Per germline, CDR1 MNHEY and CDR2 SVGAGI. CDR3 region: CASSQENRGLYGYTF. The DNA for the CDR3 is TGTGCCAGCAGTCAGGAAAACAGGGGATTATATGGCTACACCTTC.

V usage is TRBV7-9 and J usage is TRBJ1-4; no firm D call. V was cut by 1 base and J by 8 bases, with 14 bases left in between. Germline values: CDR1 SEHNR, CDR2 FQNEAQ (reference sequence). This CDR3 is built from 15 residues. The CDR3 region is CASSLVPAGGEKLFF. The CDR3 DNA follows: TGTGCCAGCAGCTTAGTCCCCGCGGGCGGGGAAAAACTGTTTTTT.

The chain combines TRBV11-2 with TRBJ2-1, with 8 bases identical to TRBD1. Trimming removed 5 bases from V and 4 bases from J; junction bases left unmatched: 7. Germline assignment: CDR1 SGHAT and CDR2 FQNNGV. The CDR3 covers 15 residues. The CDR3 coding sequence is TGTGCCAGCAGCCTAAACAGGGGGTTTTACAATGAGCAGTTCTTC. Translation gives CASSLNRGFYNEQFF.

The J gene is TRBJ2-1, the V gene TRBV3-1 (or the pseudogene TRBV3-2), with D perhaps TRBD1 (5 bases). The CDR3 extends over 14 amino acids. Germline V gives CDR1 LGHDT, CDR2 YNNKEL (reference sequence). V shed 0 bases and J shed 7 bases, with 10 bases lying between them. CDR3 bases: TGTGCCAGCAGCCAAGAGGGGCTTGCAAATGAGCAGTTCTTC. This sequence encodes CASSQEGLANEQFF.

The gene calls are TRBV4-3 and TRBJ1-2; 10 bases agree with TRBD1. Trimming took 1 base from V and 7 from J; bases not matched to a gene: 6. This CDR3 contains 15 residues. Germline-derived CDR1 and CDR2 are LGHNA and YSLEER. CDR3 nucleotides: TGCGCCAGCAGCCAAGGTAGCCGGGACAGGGGTGGCTACACCTTC. It is translated as CASSQGSRDRGGYTF.

The rearrangement links TRBV3-1 (or the pseudogene TRBV3-2) to TRBJ2-3, with 11 bases that match TRBD1. Trimming removed 5 bases from V and 4 bases from J; junction bases left unmatched: 8. CDR1 LGHDT and CDR2 YNNKEL come from the germline V gene (reference sequence). CDR3 size: 16 residues. CDR3 amino acids: CASSDHGQGASDTQYF. CDR3 DNA sequence: TGTGCCAGCAGCGACCACGGACAGGGGGCTTCAGATACGCAGTATTTT.

J is TRBJ1-1 and V is TRBV10-3; the match to TRBD1 covers 9 bases. This CDR3 spans 15 amino acids. Germline CDR1 and CDR2: ENHRY and SYGVKD. With 5 bases clipped from V and 1 base from J, the junction kept 5 bases outside the gene matches. The CDR3 DNA reads TGTGCCATCAGTACTCCGGGACAGGGGAACACTGAAGCTTTCTTT. Protein: CAISTPGQGNTEAFF.

This clone was seen more than once but under ten times. The chain couples TRBV5-1 to TRBJ2-5, with D unresolved. Germline CDR1 SGHRS, CDR2 YFSETQ. V lost 7 bases and J 5 bases, leaving 9 bases between the germline ends. This CDR3 region has 11 residues. The CDR3 bases are TGCGCCAGCCACTACGGGGAGACCCAGTACTTC. This sequence encodes CASHYGETQYF.